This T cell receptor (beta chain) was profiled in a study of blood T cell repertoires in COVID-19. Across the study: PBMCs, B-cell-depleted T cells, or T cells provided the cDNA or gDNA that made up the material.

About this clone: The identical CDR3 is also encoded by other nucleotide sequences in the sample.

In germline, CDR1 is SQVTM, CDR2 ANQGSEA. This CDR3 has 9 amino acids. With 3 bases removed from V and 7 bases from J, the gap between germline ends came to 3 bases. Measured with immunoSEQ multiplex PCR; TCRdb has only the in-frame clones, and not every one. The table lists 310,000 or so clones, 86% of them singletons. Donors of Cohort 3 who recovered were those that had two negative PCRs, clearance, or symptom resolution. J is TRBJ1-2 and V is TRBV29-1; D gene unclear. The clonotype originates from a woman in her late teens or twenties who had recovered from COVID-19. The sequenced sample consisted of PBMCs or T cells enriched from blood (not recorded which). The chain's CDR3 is CSVERGYTF. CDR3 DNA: TGCAGCGTTGAGCGTGGCTACACCTTC.